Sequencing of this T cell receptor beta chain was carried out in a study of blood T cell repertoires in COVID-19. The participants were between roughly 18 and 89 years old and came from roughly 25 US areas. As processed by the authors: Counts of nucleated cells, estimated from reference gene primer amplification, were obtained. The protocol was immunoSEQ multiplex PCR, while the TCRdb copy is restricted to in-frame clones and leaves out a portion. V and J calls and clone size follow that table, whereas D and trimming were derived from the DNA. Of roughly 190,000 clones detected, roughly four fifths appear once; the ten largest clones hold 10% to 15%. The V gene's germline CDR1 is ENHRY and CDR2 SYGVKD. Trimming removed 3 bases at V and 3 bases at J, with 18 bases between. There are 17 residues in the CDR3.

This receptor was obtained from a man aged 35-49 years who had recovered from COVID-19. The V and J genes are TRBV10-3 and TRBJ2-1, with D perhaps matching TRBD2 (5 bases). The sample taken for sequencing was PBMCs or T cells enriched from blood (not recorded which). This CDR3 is CAISDLHLTTIYNEQFF. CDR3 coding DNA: TGTGCCATCAGTGACCTACATTTGACTACAATCTACAATGAGCAGTTCTTC.